These 25 T cell receptor beta chains came from one sample sequenced in a study of identifying expanded T cells in peripheral blood. TCRdb's copy holds only in-frame clones and misses some; the assay was immunoSEQ multiplex PCR. Among approximately 80,000 clones listed, approximately 84% were seen once. Sequences were obtained from blood. All receptors derive from a person aged 18 to 75 in good health.

This clone was counted once. The chain carries TRBV28 and TRBJ2-7, with TRBD1 identical over 7 bases. Germline CDR1 reads MDHEN; CDR2 reads SYDVKM. There are 15 residues in the CDR3. The V gene end was trimmed by 6 bases and the J gene end by 4 bases; junction bases not matched to a gene: 12. CDR3 nucleotide sequence: TGTGCCAGCAGCCAAGTGAGGGGGCCCCTTTACGAGCAGTACTTC. Encoded protein: CASSQVRGPLYEQYF.

The rearrangement uses TRBV27 and TRBJ2-7; D gene ambiguous. Germline-derived CDR1 and CDR2 are MNHEY and SMNVEV (reference sequence). V was shortened by 3 bases and J by 6 bases, with 9 bases between the two germline ends. The length of the CDR3 is 12 residues. CDR3 DNA: TGTGCCAGCAGTTTCCCAGGTCGCGAGCAGTACTTC. Its protein is CASSFPGREQYF.

The chain carries TRBV7-3 and TRBJ1-1, with D maybe TRBD1 (5 bases). Germline-derived CDR1 and CDR2 are SGHTA and FQGTGA. V gave up 5 bases and J gave up 4 bases, with 17 bases separating them. The CDR3 is made up of 15 amino acids. CDR3 DNA: TGTGCCAGCAGCCATCGGGACCAGAGGACCACTGAAGCTTTCTTT. Translated, it gives CASSHRDQRTTEAFF.

V and J are TRBV9 and TRBJ2-3; TRBD2 might be the D (5 bases). The CDR3 length is 15 residues. Germline CDR1 is SGDLS and CDR2 is YYNGEE. V lost 0 bases to trimming and J lost 2 bases, with 10 bases between them. DNA of the CDR3: TGTGCCAGCAGCGTAGAGGGAGTTACCACAGATACGCAGTATTTT. It yields the protein CASSVEGVTTDTQYF.

There are many counts of this clone. The genes are TRBV5-6 and TRBJ2-2; D is unresolved. This CDR3 is built from 13 residues. V dropped 4 bases and J dropped 4 bases, with 8 bases sitting between them. Germline V gene lookup returns CDR1 SGHDT and CDR2 YYEEEE. CDR3 bases: TGTGCCAGCAGCAAGGTAGTCACCGGGGAGCTGTTTTTT. Translating it yields CASSKVVTGELFF.

The J gene is TRBJ2-7, the V gene TRBV10-3, with a possible D match to TRBD1 (5 bases). The germline CDR1 and CDR2 sequences are ENHRY and SYGVKD. The V and J ends lost 10 bases and 6 bases respectively, with 19 bases between them. CDR3 length: 13 amino acids. CDR3 protein: CATDEDISSEQYF. DNA of the CDR3: TGTGCCACTGACGAGGACATATCAAGCGAGCAGTACTTC.

The chain employs TRBV29-1 and TRBJ1-2; D is possibly TRBD1 (5 bases). Germline V gives CDR1 SQVTM, CDR2 ANQGSEA. The CDR3 has 13 amino acids. Deletions cut 7 bases from V and 4 bases from J, with 16 bases between. CDR3 in DNA: TGCAGCGCCTCTGCGGCGGGGGGCTATGGCTACACCTTC. Translation gives CSASAAGGYGYTF.

The chain combines TRBV9 with TRBJ2-6; D is uncertain. CDR1 is SGDLS, CDR2 YYNGEE, per germline. V gave up 0 bases and J gave up 0 bases, with 10 bases separating them. This CDR3 has 17 amino acids. CDR3 region: CASSVDPYPSGANVLTF. In DNA, the CDR3 is TGTGCCAGCAGCGTAGATCCATATCCCTCTGGGGCCAACGTCCTGACTTTC.

The chain carries TRBV9 and TRBJ1-5; D ambiguous. Trimming pared 0 bases from V and 4 bases from J, leaving 8 bases between. The CDR3 has 14 amino acids. Looked up from germline, CDR1 is SGDLS and CDR2 is YYNGEE. CDR3 sequence (DNA): TGTGCCAGCAGCGTAGCGGGAGGGAATCAGCCCCAGCATTTT. Encoded protein: CASSVAGGNQPQHF. Variable domain in full (rest from reference TRBV9 and TRBJ1-5): DSGVTQTPKHLITATGQRVTLRCSPRSGDLSVYWYQQSLDQGLQFLIQYYNGEERAKGNILERFSAQQFPDLHSELNLSSLELGDSALYFCASSVAGGNQPQHFGDGTRLSIL.

This clone was seen just once. The rearrangement links TRBV5-4 to TRBJ1-1; D is ambiguous. This CDR3 has 14 amino acids. The germline V gene has CDR1 SGHNT and CDR2 YYREEE (reference sequence). The germline V and J ends were trimmed by 0 bases and 1 base, with 7 bases remaining between them. The CDR3 loop is CASSLEWKNTEAFF. The CDR3 DNA is TGTGCCAGCAGCTTGGAATGGAAGAACACTGAAGCTTTCTTT.

The V call is TRBV18, the J call TRBJ1-2; D uncertain. Looked up from germline, CDR1 is KGHSH and CDR2 is LQKENI. The V gene lost 1 base and the J gene lost 4 bases, with 10 bases spanning the gap. The CDR3 consists of 14 residues. The CDR3 is CASSPQGGPYGYTF. CDR3 sequence (DNA): TGTGCCAGCTCACCACAGGGAGGGCCCTATGGCTACACCTTC.

This chain connects TRBV28 to TRBJ1-1; D gene unclear. This CDR3 comprises 14 residues. V was clipped by 8 bases and J by 1 base, with 14 bases between them. The germline CDR1 and CDR2 sequences are MDHEN and SYDVKM. The CDR3 sequence: CASGISIKNTEAFF. The CDR3 DNA sequence: TGTGCCAGCGGGATCTCAATTAAGAACACTGAAGCTTTCTTT.

V and J are TRBV18 and TRBJ2-1, with D perhaps TRBD2 (6 bases). Germline CDR1 KGHSH, CDR2 LQKENI. CDR3 length: 12 amino acids. V dropped 3 bases and J dropped 10 bases, with 10 bases sitting between them. The CDR3 sequence is CASSPAGIEQFF. The CDR3 nucleotides are TGTGCCAGCTCACCGGCGGGGATCGAGCAGTTCTTC. Looking up the rest from reference TRBV18 and TRBJ2-1 gives the full variable domain: NAGVMQNPRHLVRRRGQEARLRCSPMKGHSHVYWYRQLPEEGLKFMVYLQKENIIDESGMPKERFSAEFPKEGPSILRIQQVVRGDSAAYFCASSPAGIEQFFGPGTRLTVL.

The V and J genes are TRBV6-6 and TRBJ1-1; 7 positions agree with TRBD1. Germline trimming cut 8 bases from V and 10 bases from J; bases unmatched to any gene: 10. CDR3 size: 12 residues. Germline V gene lookup returns CDR1 MNHNY and CDR2 SVGAGI (reference sequence). The CDR3 DNA is TGTGCCAGCTCTGGGACAGTTATATCAGCTTTCTTT. Translating gives CASSGTVISAFF.

This chain connects TRBV7-2 to TRBJ2-1, with 11 positions matching TRBD2. Trimming took 5 bases from V and 8 from J; bases not matched to a gene: 5. CDR3 size: 14 residues. Germline loops: CDR1 SGHTA, CDR2 FQGNSA. The CDR3: CASSTSGSGDEQFF. The CDR3 DNA is TGTGCCAGCAGCACTAGCGGGAGTGGGGATGAGCAGTTCTTC.

Of note for this clone: The same CDR3 arises from other DNA sequences in this sample as well. The V and J genes are TRBV7-9 and TRBJ1-1; D gene unclear. CDR3 length: 12 amino acids. V gave up 6 bases and J gave up 3 bases, with 8 bases separating them. Germline V gene data show CDR1 as SEHNR and CDR2 as FQNEAQ (reference sequence). This chain's CDR3 is CASSRGDTEAFF. The CDR3 DNA follows: TGTGCCAGCAGTCGAGGAGACACTGAAGCTTTCTTT. The variable domain in full, with the rest retrieved from reference TRBV7-9 and TRBJ1-1, is DTGVSQNPRHKITKRGQNVTFRCDPISEHNRLYWYRQTLGQGPEFLTYFQNEAQLEKSRLLSDRFSAERPKGSFSTLEIQRTEQGDSAMYLCASSRGDTEAFFGQGTRLTVV.

The J gene is TRBJ2-1, the V gene TRBV19; 11 nucleotides agree with TRBD2. The CDR3 length is 15 residues. Germline V gene sequence: CDR1 LNHDA, CDR2 SQIVND (reference sequence). Trimming removed 5 bases from V and 4 bases from J; junction bases left unmatched: 4. As DNA, the CDR3 is TGTGCCAGTAGTCTTCGACTAGCGGGGTACAATGAGCAGTTCTTC. Translating gives CASSLRLAGYNEQFF.

The CDR3 DNA reads TGTGCCAGCTCACCCGGGACAGGGGGCTCTGGAAACACCATATATTTT. This translates into CASSPGTGGSGNTIYF. The rearrangement links TRBV18 to TRBJ1-3; 11 bases align to TRBD1. Per the germline V gene, CDR1 is KGHSH and CDR2 is LQKENI. The CDR3 contains 16 residues. After removal of 3 bases from V and 0 bases from J, the junction contained 1 base not matched to a gene.

V usage is TRBV19 and J usage is TRBJ1-5; 9 positions agree with TRBD1. This CDR3 has 15 residues. CDR1 and CDR2 (germline): LNHDA, SQIVND (reference sequence). The junction had 6 bases not matched to a gene; V was cut back by 4 bases and J by 5 bases. The CDR3 here is CASSRTGDPDQPQHF. The DNA for the CDR3 is TGTGCCAGTAGTAGGACAGGGGACCCGGATCAGCCCCAGCATTTT.

The V and J genes are TRBV4-3 and TRBJ1-2; TRBD1 matches at 10 bases. V was pared by 5 bases and J by 7 bases, with 7 bases of the junction left unmatched. Germline CDR1 reads LGHNA; CDR2 reads YSLEER. CDR3 size: 14 residues. The CDR3, as DNA: TGCGCCAGCAGCGGATTCGGACAGGGGGGTGGCTACACCTTC. Its translation: CASSGFGQGGGYTF.

V and J are TRBV7-9 and TRBJ1-2; D gene ambiguous. V was shortened by 1 base and J by 7 bases, with 4 bases between the two germline ends. This CDR3 region has 11 residues. Germline CDR1 is SEHNR and CDR2 is FQNEAQ (reference sequence). The CDR3: CASSLGGGYTF. CDR3 DNA sequence: TGTGCCAGCAGCTTAGGAGGTGGCTACACCTTC.

A few counts support this clone. The chain joins TRBV15 to TRBJ1-5; 11 nucleotides match TRBD1. The length of the CDR3 is 15 residues. CDR1 and CDR2 (germline): LNHNV, YYDKDF (reference sequence). Trimming removed 1 base from V and 5 bases from J; junction bases left unmatched: 1. The CDR3 coding sequence is TGTGCCACCAGCAGAGGGGGACAGGGGGATCAGCCCCAGCATTTT. This encodes CATSRGGQGDQPQHF.

The CDR3 region has the DNA TGTGCCAGCAGTCTTTTGGACAGGGGATTTTCTGAAGCTTTCTTT. This encodes CASSLLDRGFSEAFF. The gene calls are TRBV2 and TRBJ1-1, with 9 bases lining up with TRBD1. J was trimmed by 6 bases and V by 5 bases; bases with no gene match: 10. This CDR3 is 15 amino acids long. Germline V lookup: CDR1 SNHLY, CDR2 FYNNEI.

The genes are TRBV7-9 and TRBJ2-3; 9 bases fit TRBD2. V trimming: 5 bases; J trimming: 0 bases; junction bases outside the gene matches: 3. Germline lookup yields CDR1 SEHNR and CDR2 FQNEAQ (reference sequence). The CDR3 has 15 residues. The CDR3 coding sequence is TGTGCCAGCAGCGTTAGCGGGAGTAGCACAGATACGCAGTATTTT. Its protein product is CASSVSGSSTDTQYF.

The chain links TRBV11-3 to TRBJ2-2; 7 bases fit TRBD1. This CDR3 spans 15 amino acids. Germline lookup yields CDR1 SGHNT and CDR2 YENEEA. V trimming: 5 bases; J trimming: 0 bases; junction bases outside the gene matches: 3. As DNA, the CDR3 is TGTGCCAGCAGCCTTGGGACAGCGAACACCGGGGAGCTGTTTTTT. Residues: CASSLGTANTGELFF.